The clone carrying this T cell receptor (beta chain) was seen more than once but under ten times. Assay used: immunoSEQ multiplex PCR; TCRdb lists only in-frame clones, some missing. The sample carries under 150,000 clones, more than 60% recorded once. This entry belongs to a study of blood T cell repertoires in COVID-19. Study as a whole: Sources were T cells, B-cell-depleted T cells, or PBMCs; the material itself was cDNA or gDNA.

Germline loops: CDR1 MNHNS, CDR2 SASEGT. V was shortened by 3 bases and J by 0 bases, with 11 bases between the two germline ends. The length of the CDR3 is 15 residues. The TCR originated in a woman aged 45-59 years with active or convalescent COVID-19. The source material was peripheral blood. This chain joins TRBV6-1 and TRBJ1-2; TRBD1 might be the D (6 bases). The CDR3 region has the DNA TGTGCCAGCAGTGAGAGGGGGAGTTCTAACTATGGCTACACCTTC. It encodes CASSERGSSNYGYTF.